A selection of T cell receptor beta chains follows, all from one sample in a study of shared clonotypes between healthy human individuals. Here immunoSEQ multiplex PCR was the method, and the copy in TCRdb shows in-frame clones only, minus some. The table includes about 2 million clones, roughly 96% detected once. The sequenced sample consisted of naive CD4+ T cells sorted from blood. The receptors derive from a man aged 18 to 29 in good health. The CDR3 runs from the conserved cysteine through the conserved F or W. Fields, in order: D gene, J gene, V gene, CDR3 DNA, CDR3 protein. The D gene is left open where the match is weak.

D: NA; J: TRBJ2-5; V: TRBV5-1; DNA: TGCGCCAGCAGCTTGTTAGGGGCCAGGGAGACCCAGTACTTC; CDR3: CASSLLGARETQYF
D: TRBD1; J: TRBJ1-2; V: TRBV19; DNA: TGTGCCAGTATAACGGGACAGGGGAGTCGCTATGGCTACACCTTC; CDR3: CASITGQGSRYGYTF
D: NA; J: TRBJ2-7; V: TRBV5-1; DNA: TGCGCCAGCAGCCGACCGGCCGACGAGCAGTACTTC; CDR3: CASSRPADEQYF
D: NA; J: TRBJ1-2; V: TRBV7-9; DNA: TGTGCCAGCAGCTTAGGTCCGGGTGGAGACTATGGCTACACCTTC; CDR3: CASSLGPGGDYGYTF
D: NA; J: TRBJ2-5; V: TRBV28; DNA: TGTGCCAGCAAAGGGGGGGAGAACCAGTACTTC; CDR3: CASKGGENQYF
D: TRBD1; J: TRBJ2-7; V: TRBV6-5; DNA: TGTGCCAGCAGTTACTCTGGGACAGGGGGCTACGAGCAGTACTTC; CDR3: CASSYSGTGGYEQYF
D: NA; J: TRBJ2-5; V: TRBV9; DNA: TGTGCCAGCAGCGTAGAGGCGTACCAAGAGACCCAGTACTTC; CDR3: CASSVEAYQETQYF
D: NA; J: TRBJ1-3; V: TRBV5-1; DNA: TGCGCCAGCAGCTCCCCGGGAGGGAACACCATATATTTT; CDR3: CASSSPGGNTIYF
D: TRBD2; J: TRBJ2-3; V: TRBV6-5; DNA: TGTGCCAGCAGTTACGGACTAGTAAATACGCAGTATTTT; CDR3: CASSYGLVNTQYF
D: NA; J: TRBJ1-4; V: TRBV10-3; DNA: TGTGCCACCCGAGGGGCGACTAATGAAAAACTGTTTTTT; CDR3: CATRGATNEKLFF
D: NA; J: TRBJ1-1; V: TRBV7-9; DNA: TGTGCCATCGGGCCGCGGTCAAATAGGTTGACTGAAGCTTTCTTT; CDR3: CAIGPRSNRLTEAFF
D: NA; J: TRBJ2-2; V: TRBV5-8; DNA: TGTGCCAGCAGCTTGGGACAGATGAACACCGGGGAGCTGTTTTTT; CDR3: CASSLGQMNTGELFF
D: NA; J: TRBJ2-6; V: TRBV7-9; DNA: TGTGCCAGCAGCTTAAAAGGGGCCGGGGCCAACGTCCTGACTTTC; CDR3: CASSLKGAGANVLTF
D: TRBD2; J: TRBJ2-1; V: TRBV28; DNA: TGTGCCAGCAGTATGCTAGCGGGGGGGCCCGGTGAGCAGTTCTTC; CDR3: CASSMLAGGPGEQFF
D: NA; J: TRBJ1-6; V: TRBV7-2; DNA: TGTGCCAGCACCGCCGAAACGGGGGGGACCCTCCACTTT; CDR3: CASTAETGGTLHF
D: TRBD1; J: TRBJ2-3; V: TRBV7-2; DNA: TGTGCCAGCAGCTTCGTGGGGACAGGGGGCTGGGATACGCAGTATTTT; CDR3: CASSFVGTGGWDTQYF
D: NA; J: TRBJ1-2; V: TRBV6-1; DNA: TGTGCCAGCAGTGACCGGGGTGGCTACACCTTC; CDR3: CASSDRGGYTF
D: TRBD2; J: TRBJ2-3; V: TRBV5-1; DNA: TGCGCCAGCAGCTCCCGTCGGACGGGAGGGGGGGATACGCAGTATTTT; CDR3: CASSSRRTGGGDTQYF
D: NA; J: TRBJ2-2; V: TRBV4-3; DNA: TGCGCCAGCAGCCAAGGCCTAGGGACACTTAACACCGGGGAGCTGTTTTTT; CDR3: CASSQGLGTLNTGELFF
D: TRBD1; J: TRBJ1-2; V: TRBV19; DNA: TGTGCCAGTAGTATCGGGACAGCCGCTAACTATGGCTACACCTTC; CDR3: CASSIGTAANYGYTF
D: NA; J: TRBJ2-7; V: TRBV28; DNA: TGTGCCAGCAGTTCCTTTTACCGGGGCTCCTACGAGCAGTACTTC; CDR3: CASSSFYRGSYEQYF
D: NA; J: TRBJ2-5; V: TRBV5-1; DNA: TGCGCCAGCAGCTTGGCCGGGAACAGCCAAGAGACCCAGTACTTC; CDR3: CASSLAGNSQETQYF